This T cell receptor (beta chain) was captured in a study of cytotoxic CD8 clonotypes in ibrutinib-treated CLL. CDR3 length: 13 residues. With V trimmed by 4 bases and J by 5 bases, 3 bases remained unmatched. Germline V gene sequence: CDR1 SGHNT, CDR2 YYREEE (reference sequence). Findings and limits, study-wide: Increased clonality at ibrutinib response gave way to a return toward baseline at progression.

Comment on this clone: Its antigen remains unidentified.

Assay used: immunoSEQ multiplex PCR; TCRdb lists only in-frame clones, some missing. The sample consists of roughly 150,000 clones, around 84% of them appearing once. Sequenced here: PBMCs, sampled after 12 months of ibrutinib treatment. V is TRBV5-4 and J is TRBJ2-5; TRBD1 aligns across 9 bases. The sequence derives from a human donor with chronic lymphocytic leukemia. CDR3 region: CASSQDRGETQYF. The DNA for the CDR3 is TGTGCCAGCAGCCAGGACAGGGGCGAGACCCAGTACTTC.